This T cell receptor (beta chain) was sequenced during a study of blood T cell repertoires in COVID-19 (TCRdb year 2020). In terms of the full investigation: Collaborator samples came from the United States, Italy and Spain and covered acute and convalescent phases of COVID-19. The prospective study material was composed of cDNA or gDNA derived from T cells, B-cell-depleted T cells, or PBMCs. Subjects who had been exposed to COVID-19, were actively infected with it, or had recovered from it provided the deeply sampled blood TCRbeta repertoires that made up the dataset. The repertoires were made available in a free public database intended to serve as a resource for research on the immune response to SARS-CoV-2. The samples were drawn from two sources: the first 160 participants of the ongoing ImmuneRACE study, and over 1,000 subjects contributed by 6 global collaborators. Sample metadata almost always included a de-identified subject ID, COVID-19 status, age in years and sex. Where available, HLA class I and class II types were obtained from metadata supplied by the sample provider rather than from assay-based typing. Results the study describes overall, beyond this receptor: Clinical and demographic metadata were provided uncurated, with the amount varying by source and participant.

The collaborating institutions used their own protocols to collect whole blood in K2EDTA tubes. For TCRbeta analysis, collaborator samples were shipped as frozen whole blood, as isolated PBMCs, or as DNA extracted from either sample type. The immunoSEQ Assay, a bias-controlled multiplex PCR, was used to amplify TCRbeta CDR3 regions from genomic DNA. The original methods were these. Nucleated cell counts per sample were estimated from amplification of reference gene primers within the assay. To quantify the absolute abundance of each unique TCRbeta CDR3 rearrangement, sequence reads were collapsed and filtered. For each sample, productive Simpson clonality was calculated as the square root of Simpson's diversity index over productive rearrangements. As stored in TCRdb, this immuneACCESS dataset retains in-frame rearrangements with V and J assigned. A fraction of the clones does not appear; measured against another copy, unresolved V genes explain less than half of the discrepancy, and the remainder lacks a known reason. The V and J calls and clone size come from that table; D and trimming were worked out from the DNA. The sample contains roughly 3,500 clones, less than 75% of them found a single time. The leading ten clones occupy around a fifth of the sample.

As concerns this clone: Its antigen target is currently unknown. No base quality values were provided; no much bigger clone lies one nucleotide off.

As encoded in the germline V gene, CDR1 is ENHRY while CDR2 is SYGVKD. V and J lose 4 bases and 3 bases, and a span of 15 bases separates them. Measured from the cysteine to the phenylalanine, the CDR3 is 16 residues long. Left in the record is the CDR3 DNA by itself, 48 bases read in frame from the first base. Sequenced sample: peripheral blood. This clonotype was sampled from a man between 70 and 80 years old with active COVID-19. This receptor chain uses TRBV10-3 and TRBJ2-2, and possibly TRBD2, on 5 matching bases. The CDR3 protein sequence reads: CAISGRATGDTGELFF. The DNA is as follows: TGTGCCATCAGTGGTCGGGCCACCGGGGACACCGGGGAGCTGTTTTTT.